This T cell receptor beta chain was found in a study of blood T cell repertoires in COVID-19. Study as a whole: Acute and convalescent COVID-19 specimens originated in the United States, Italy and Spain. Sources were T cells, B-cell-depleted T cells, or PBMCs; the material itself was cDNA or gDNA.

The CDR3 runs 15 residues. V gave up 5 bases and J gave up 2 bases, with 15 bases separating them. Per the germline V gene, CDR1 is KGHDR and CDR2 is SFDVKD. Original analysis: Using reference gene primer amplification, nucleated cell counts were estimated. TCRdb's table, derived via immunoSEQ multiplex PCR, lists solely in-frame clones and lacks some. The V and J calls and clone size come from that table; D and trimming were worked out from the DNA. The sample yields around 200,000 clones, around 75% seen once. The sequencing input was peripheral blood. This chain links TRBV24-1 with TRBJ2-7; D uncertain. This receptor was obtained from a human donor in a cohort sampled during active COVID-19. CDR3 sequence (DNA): TGTGCCACCAGTGGCCCCAAGACAAAGACCTACGAGCAGTACTTC. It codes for CATSGPKTKTYEQYF.